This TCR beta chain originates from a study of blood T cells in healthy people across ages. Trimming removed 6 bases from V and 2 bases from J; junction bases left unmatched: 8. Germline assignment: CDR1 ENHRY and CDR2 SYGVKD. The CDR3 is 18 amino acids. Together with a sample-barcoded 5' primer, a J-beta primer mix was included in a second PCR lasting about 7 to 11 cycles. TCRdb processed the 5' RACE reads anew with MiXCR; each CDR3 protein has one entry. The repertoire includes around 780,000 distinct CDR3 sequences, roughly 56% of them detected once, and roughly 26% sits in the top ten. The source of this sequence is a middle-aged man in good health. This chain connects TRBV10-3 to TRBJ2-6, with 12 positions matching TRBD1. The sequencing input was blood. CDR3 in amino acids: CAIRPGQGAIAGANVLTF. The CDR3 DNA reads TGTGCCATCAGACCGGGACAGGGGGCGATCGCTGGGGCCAACGTCCTGACTTTC.